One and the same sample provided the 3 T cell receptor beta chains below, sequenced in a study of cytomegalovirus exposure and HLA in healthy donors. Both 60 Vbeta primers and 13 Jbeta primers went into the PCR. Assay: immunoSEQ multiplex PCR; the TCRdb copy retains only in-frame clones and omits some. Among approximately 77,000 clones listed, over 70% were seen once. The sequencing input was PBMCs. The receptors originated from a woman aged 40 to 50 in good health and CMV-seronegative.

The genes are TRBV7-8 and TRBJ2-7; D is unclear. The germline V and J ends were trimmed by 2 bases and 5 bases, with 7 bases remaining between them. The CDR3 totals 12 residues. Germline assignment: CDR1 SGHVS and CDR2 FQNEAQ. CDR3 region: CASSLLYHEQYF. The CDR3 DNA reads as TGTGCCAGCAGCTTACTATACCACGAGCAGTACTTC.

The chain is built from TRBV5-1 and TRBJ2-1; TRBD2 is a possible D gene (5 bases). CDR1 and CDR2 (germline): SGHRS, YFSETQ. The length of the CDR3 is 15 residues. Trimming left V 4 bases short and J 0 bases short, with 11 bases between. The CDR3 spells CASSPRGSSYNEQFF. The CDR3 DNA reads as TGCGCCAGCAGCCCCCGGGGTAGCTCCTACAATGAGCAGTTCTTC.

Here the CDR3 DNA reads TGTGCCAGCAGCACGCGACAGGGGAGGGATACGCAGTATTTT. It specifies CASSTRQGRDTQYF. This chain joins TRBV7-9 and TRBJ2-3; 8 bases match TRBD1. From germline, CDR1 is SEHNR and CDR2 FQNEAQ (reference sequence). Trimming removed 5 bases from V and 6 bases from J; junction bases left unmatched: 7. The CDR3 runs 14 residues.